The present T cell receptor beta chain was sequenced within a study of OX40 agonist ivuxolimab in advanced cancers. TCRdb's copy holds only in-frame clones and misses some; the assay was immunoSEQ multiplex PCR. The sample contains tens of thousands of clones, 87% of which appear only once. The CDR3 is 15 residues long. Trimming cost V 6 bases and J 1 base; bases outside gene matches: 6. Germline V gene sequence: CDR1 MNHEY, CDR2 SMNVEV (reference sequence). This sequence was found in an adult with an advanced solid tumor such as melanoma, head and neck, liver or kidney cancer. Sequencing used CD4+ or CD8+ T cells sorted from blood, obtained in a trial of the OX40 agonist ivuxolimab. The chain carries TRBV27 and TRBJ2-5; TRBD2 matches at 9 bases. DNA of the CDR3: TGTGCCAGCAGAAAGGTTAGCGGGGGCCAAGAGACCCAGTACTTC. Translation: CASRKVSGGQETQYF.